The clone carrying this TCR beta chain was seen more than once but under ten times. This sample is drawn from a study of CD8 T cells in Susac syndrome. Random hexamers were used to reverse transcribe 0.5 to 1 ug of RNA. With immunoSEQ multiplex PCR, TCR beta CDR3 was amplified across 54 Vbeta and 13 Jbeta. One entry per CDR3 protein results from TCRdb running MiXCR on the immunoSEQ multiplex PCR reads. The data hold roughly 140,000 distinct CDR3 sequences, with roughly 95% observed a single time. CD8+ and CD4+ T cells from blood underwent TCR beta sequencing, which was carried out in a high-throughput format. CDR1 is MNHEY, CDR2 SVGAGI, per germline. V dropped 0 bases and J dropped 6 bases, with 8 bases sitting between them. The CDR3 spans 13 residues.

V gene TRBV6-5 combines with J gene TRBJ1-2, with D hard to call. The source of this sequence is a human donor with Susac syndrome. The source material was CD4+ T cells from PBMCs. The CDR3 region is CASSYSQRDGYTF. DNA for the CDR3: TGTGCCAGCAGTTACTCCCAGAGGGATGGCTACACCTTC.